The T cell receptor (beta chain) described here comes from a study of T cells in Graves' hyperthyroidism and ophthalmopathy. Study conclusions and caveats: Blood also carried most thyroid clonotypes expanded above 0.001. Median prediction lead before ophthalmopathy onset was roughly 6 months with the model.

It was RNA transcripts that yielded the amplified TCR beta CDR3 regions. Primed by the HTBI set, a first-round RT-PCR was run on the TCR CDR3. TCRdb used MiXCR to reprocess the multiplex PCR reads, holding one entry per CDR3 protein. The sample consists of approximately 510,000 distinct CDR3 sequences, 46% of them appearing once. Of note for this clonotype: Its cognate antigen is unknown.

CDR1 is SGHVS, CDR2 FQNEAQ, per germline. The ends lost 4 bases at V and 3 bases at J; junction bases unmatched: 5. CDR3 size: 17 residues. Lactation, pregnancy, other autoimmune disease or uncontrolled infection excluded patients. The sequencing sample was made of peripheral blood or thyroid tissue (not recorded which). The chain recombines TRBV7-8 with TRBJ2-6, with 11 bases matching TRBD2. This sequence originates from an adult woman with Graves' disease, either hyperthyroidism or ophthalmopathy (not recorded which). The DNA of the CDR3 is TGTGCCAGCAGCTCTCTAGCGGGAGGCAATGGGGCCAACGTCCTGACTTTC. It yields the protein CASSSLAGGNGANVLTF.